Listed below are T cell receptor beta chains from one sample, sequenced in a study of blood T cell repertoires in COVID-19. Measured with immunoSEQ multiplex PCR; TCRdb has only the in-frame clones, and not every one. The table records around 140,000 clones, approximately 84% of them present only once. Source material: peripheral blood. Source of these receptors: a human donor in a cohort sampled during active COVID-19. The CDR3 runs from the conserved cysteine through the conserved F or W.

v_call cdr3_aa
TRBV11-2 CASSSLAGATGANVLTF
TRBV18 CASSPRTVSTYEQYF
TRBV7-9 CASSQIGGVGNQPQHF
TRBV5-4 CASRETGIRGYTF
TRBV5-1 CASSLFQRETQYF
TRBV3-1/TRBV3-2 CASSLFPTGSLDEQYF
TRBV27 CASSERADTQYF
TRBV30 CAWSLPSGFSYNSPLHF
TRBV7-3 CASSLEGGTADTEAFF
TRBV6-1 CASSETGWGSGNTIYF
TRBV2 CASNRGQFEGEQYF
TRBV10-1 CASSAGGSYNEQFF
TRBV9 CASSAEALAGGRSEQFF
TRBV18 CASSPPVGQKGSYNEQFF
TRBV5-6 CASSLDPGGPYNEQFF
TRBV27 CASSLSSGGALEQFF
TRBV28 CASSSVGVRRGGLSSYNEQFF
TRBV7-2 CASSFYRGSGNTIYF
TRBV15 CATSRDPGTGNYGYTF
TRBV7-2 CASSNAARNTEAFF
TRBV4-2 CASSLRGTSGGDTQYF
TRBV6-5 CASAGGTGTDTQYF
TRBV18 CASSPDRGMNTEAFF
TRBV2 CASSAPTGLETQYF
TRBV28 CASSPTRRGGEKDTQYF
TRBV2 CASSEAGGMVEGYTF
TRBV14 CASSPFSRRLAFF
TRBV2 CASSEGTNSGRGPDTQYF
TRBV7-2 CASSSGLATDTQYF
TRBV11-3 CASSRGTGGQETQYF
TRBV21-1 CASSATRDLDRANYGYTF
TRBV9 CASSVDSHQPQHF
TRBV7-7 CVWFKDPRGPSHNEQFF
TRBV19 CASSLSATGFYNSPLHF
TRBV2 CASSEEYTRGGDTQYF
TRBV29-1 CSAGQANQPQHF
TRBV9 CASSVGDSFTGELFF
TRBV5-1 CASSWGPSSYNEQFF
TRBV2 CAGTPGLAGGSYNEQFF
TRBV28 CASSLTGYEQYF
TRBV27 CASRLFGDRTGELFF
TRBV3-1/TRBV3-2 CASSQDGIGGLTDTQYF
TRBV20-1 CSASVGRLSSTDTQYF
TRBV3-1/TRBV3-2 CASSPDLAGNYEQYF
TRBV29-1 CSVEGGTSLWDGYTF